Listed here are 16 T cell receptor beta chains from one sample, sequenced in a study of cytomegalovirus exposure and HLA in healthy donors. Method: immunoSEQ multiplex PCR; TCRdb's copy keeps in-frame clones and lacks some. This sample has about 150,000 clones, with less than 90% found just once. Sequences were obtained from PBMCs. Every receptor here comes from a woman between 18 and 29 years old in good health and CMV-seropositive.

The CDR3 here is CASSVTGIGAGGANVLTF. DNA of the CDR3: TGTGCCAGCAGCGTGACAGGGATTGGTGCTGGTGGGGCCAACGTCCTGACTTTC. The chain is built from TRBV11-2 and TRBJ2-6; 7 bases map to TRBD1. Germline lookup yields CDR1 SGHAT and CDR2 FQNNGV. V was pared by 5 bases and J by 3 bases, with 13 bases of the junction left unmatched. This CDR3 contains 18 residues.

This clone was seen a few times. This chain uses TRBV19 with TRBJ1-1; D uncertain. There are 15 residues in the CDR3. V lost 0 bases and J 5 bases, leaving 13 bases between the germline ends. The germline V gene encodes CDR1 LNHDA and CDR2 SQIVND (reference sequence). The CDR3 region is CASSIEARTGTEAFF. The CDR3 DNA follows: TGTGCCAGTAGTATAGAAGCACGAACCGGGACTGAAGCTTTCTTT.

The chain uses TRBV6-1 and TRBJ2-7; a weak D match, TRBD1 (5 bases). Trimming stripped 6 bases from V and 4 bases from J, with 13 bases between. Germline V gene data show CDR1 as MNHNS and CDR2 as SASEGT. The CDR3 has 13 amino acids. The CDR3 loop reads CASSPTDSYEQYF. DNA for the CDR3: TGTGCCAGCAGCCCTACTGACAGTTACGAGCAGTACTTC.

This chain links TRBV7-6 with TRBJ2-7; 11 nucleotides align to TRBD2. The CDR3 length is 16 residues. Germline lookup yields CDR1 SGHVS and CDR2 FNYEAQ. Trimming at V came to 5 bases and at J to 1 base, leaving 7 bases not matched to a gene. CDR3 sequence: CASSGSGTSGSYEQYF. In DNA, the CDR3 is TGTGCCAGCAGCGGATCCGGGACTAGCGGTTCCTACGAGCAGTACTTC.

This clone was seen only a few times. The chain couples TRBV6-1 to TRBJ2-7; D is possibly TRBD1 (6 bases). Germline loops: CDR1 MNHNS, CDR2 SASEGT. The ends were cut back, 5 bases at V and 5 bases at J, with 22 bases in the middle. The CDR3 sequence is 16 residues long. The CDR3 sequence: CASSQDHGQFSNEQYF. In nucleotides, the CDR3 is TGTGCCAGCAGTCAAGACCACGGACAGTTTAGCAACGAGCAGTACTTC.

J is TRBJ2-7 and V is TRBV5-4; 14 bases are a match to TRBD2. Losses at the gene ends were 4 bases for V and 3 bases for J; bases not matched to a gene: 6. This CDR3 has 16 residues. The germline V gene has CDR1 SGHNT and CDR2 YYREEE (reference sequence). The CDR3 spells CASSGGTSGSFYEQYF. The CDR3 nucleotides are TGTGCCAGCAGCGGGGGGACTAGCGGGAGCTTCTACGAGCAGTACTTC.

The rearrangement links TRBV6-5 to TRBJ2-2; D may be TRBD2 (6 bases). Deletions cut 2 bases from V and 4 bases from J, with 11 bases between. This CDR3 is built from 15 residues. The germline CDR1 and CDR2 sequences are MNHEY and SVGAGI. The chain's CDR3 is CASSYLSSATGELFF. The CDR3 coding sequence is TGTGCCAGCAGTTACCTTTCTAGCGCCACCGGGGAGCTGTTTTTT.

This chain joins TRBV28 and TRBJ2-5, with 7 positions matching TRBD1. Germline V CDR1 and CDR2: MDHEN, SYDVKM. Losses at the gene ends were 4 bases for V and 4 bases for J; bases not matched to a gene: 15. The CDR3 covers 17 residues. DNA for the CDR3: TGTGCCAGCAGTTCTACAGGGGTCGGGCCACGTCCAGAGACCCAGTACTTC. Translating it yields CASSSTGVGPRPETQYF.

This clone appeared a single time. J is TRBJ2-3 and V is TRBV5-1; TRBD2 agrees at 8 bases. The V gene's germline CDR1 is SGHRS and CDR2 YFSETQ. This CDR3 is 15 amino acids long. Losses at the gene ends were 0 bases for V and 5 bases for J; bases not matched to a gene: 5. CDR3 region: CASSLAGTSGDTQYF. In DNA, the CDR3 is TGCGCCAGCAGCTTGGCCGGGACTAGTGGAGATACGCAGTATTTT.

This chain uses TRBV29-1 with TRBJ2-1, with 14 positions matching TRBD2. The germline CDR1 and CDR2 sequences are SQVTM and ANQGSEA. Trimming removed 3 bases from V and 8 bases from J; junction bases left unmatched: 3. This CDR3 comprises 14 residues. This CDR3 reads CSVDGTSGSHEQFF. The DNA of the CDR3 is TGCAGCGTTGACGGGACTAGCGGGAGCCATGAGCAGTTCTTC.

The chain carries TRBV5-8 and TRBJ2-4, with D maybe TRBD1 (6 bases). Germline loops: CDR1 SGHTS, CDR2 YDEGEE. CDR3 length: 16 amino acids. V lost 6 bases and J lost 6, with 22 bases in between. The CDR3 is CASTPGAGQIPNIQYF. DNA for the CDR3: TGTGCCAGCACCCCCGGCGCAGGACAGATACCAAACATTCAGTACTTC.

The chain uses TRBV5-4 and TRBJ2-7; TRBD1 matches 10 bases. The trim removed 4 bases at V and 5 bases at J, leaving 0 bases unmatched. There are 12 residues in the CDR3. From germline, CDR1 is SGHNT and CDR2 YYREEE (reference sequence). The CDR3 bases are TGTGCCAGCAGCGGGACAGGGGACGAGCAGTACTTC. Protein sequence: CASSGTGDEQYF. Using reference TRBV5-4 and TRBJ2-7 for the parts outside the CDR3, the full variable domain is ETGVTQSPTHLIKTRGQQVTLRCSSQSGHNTVSWYQQALGQGPQFIFQYYREEENGRGNFPPRFSGLQFPNYSSELNVNALELDDSALYLCASSGTGDEQYFGPGTRLTVT.

J is TRBJ2-7 and V is TRBV5-1; 7 bases are shared with TRBD2. V was clipped by 0 bases and J by 7 bases; unmatched bases: 19. Per the germline V gene, CDR1 is SGHRS and CDR2 is YFSETQ. The CDR3 length is 18 residues. This CDR3 is CASSLVAGAKLPGGEQYF. The CDR3 nucleotides read TGCGCCAGCAGCTTGGTAGCTGGGGCGAAACTTCCCGGGGGGGAGCAGTACTTC.

The CDR3 here is CASSLAGGRNEQYF. CDR3 in DNA: TGTGCCAGCAGCTTAGCGGGAGGGAGGAACGAGCAGTACTTC. The chain combines TRBV7-2 with TRBJ2-7; the match to TRBD2 covers 7 bases. This CDR3 is built from 14 residues. Trimming removed 0 bases from V and 5 bases from J; junction bases left unmatched: 4. From germline, CDR1 is SGHTA and CDR2 FQGNSA.

This clone was observed once. The chain links TRBV2 to TRBJ2-7; 10 bases are a match to TRBD1. The V and J ends lost 6 bases and 5 bases, in that order; junction bases with no gene match: 7. Germline loops: CDR1 SNHLY, CDR2 FYNNEI. The CDR3 length is 14 residues. CDR3: CASSPGTGVHEQYF. In nucleotides, the CDR3 is TGTGCCAGCAGCCCCGGGACAGGGGTCCACGAGCAGTACTTC.

The rearrangement uses TRBV7-9 and TRBJ2-3, with D perhaps TRBD2 (5 bases). V was cut by 1 base and J by 8 bases, with 19 bases left in between. The CDR3 runs 16 residues. CDR1 and CDR2 from the germline V gene are SEHNR and FQNEAQ (reference sequence). CDR3 sequence: CASSLEGWLAGGTQYF. As DNA, the CDR3 is TGTGCCAGCAGCTTAGAAGGTTGGCTAGCCGGCGGTACGCAGTATTTT.